The TCR beta chain described here comes from a study of tumor-infiltrating lymphocytes in localized non-small cell lung cancer. Sequencing used immunoSEQ multiplex PCR; TCRdb keeps in-frame clones, though not all of them. The repertoire holds about 15,000 clones, around four fifths seen once, with about 19% in the top ten. CDR3 length: 16 residues. Germline CDR1 reads LGHNA; CDR2 reads YNFKEQ. Trimming left V 1 base short and J 1 base short, with 11 bases between. V gene TRBV4-2 combines with J gene TRBJ1-5; D is unclear. The sequence derives from a human donor with non-small cell lung cancer. Sequenced material: lung tumor tissue. The CDR3 sequence: CASSQGRPGSNQPQHF. CDR3 in DNA: TGTGCCAGCAGCCAAGGCCGACCTGGGAGCAATCAGCCCCAGCATTTT.